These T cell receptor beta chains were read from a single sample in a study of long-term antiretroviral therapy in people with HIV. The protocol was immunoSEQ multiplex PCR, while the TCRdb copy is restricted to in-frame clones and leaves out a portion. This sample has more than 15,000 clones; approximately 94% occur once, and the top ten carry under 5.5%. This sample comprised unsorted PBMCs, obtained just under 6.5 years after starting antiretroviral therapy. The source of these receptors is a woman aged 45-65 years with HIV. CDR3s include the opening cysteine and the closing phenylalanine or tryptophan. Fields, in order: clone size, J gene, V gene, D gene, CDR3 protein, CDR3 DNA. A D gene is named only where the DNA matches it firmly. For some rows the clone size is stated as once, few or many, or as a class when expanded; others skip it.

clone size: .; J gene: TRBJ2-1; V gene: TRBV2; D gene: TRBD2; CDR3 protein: CASSEGTSSNEQFF; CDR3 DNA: TGTGCCAGCAGTGAAGGGACTAGCTCCAATGAGCAGTTCTTC
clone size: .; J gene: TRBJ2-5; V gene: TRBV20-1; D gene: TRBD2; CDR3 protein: CSPRGEETQYF; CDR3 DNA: TGCAGTCCCCGGGGGGAAGAGACCCAGTACTTC
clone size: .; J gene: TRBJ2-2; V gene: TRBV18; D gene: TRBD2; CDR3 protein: CASAPRSLAANTGELFF; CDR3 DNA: TGTGCCAGTGCACCTCGGTCACTAGCGGCGAACACCGGGGAGCTGTTTTTT
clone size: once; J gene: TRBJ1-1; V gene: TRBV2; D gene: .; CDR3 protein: CASPGGWGKRTEAFF; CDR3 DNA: TGTGCCAGCCCCGGCGGGTGGGGGAAGCGCACTGAAGCTTTCTTT
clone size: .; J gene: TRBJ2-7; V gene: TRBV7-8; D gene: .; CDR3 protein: CASSVLWPGSYEQYF; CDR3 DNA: TGTGCCAGCAGCGTACTATGGCCGGGGTCCTACGAGCAGTACTTC
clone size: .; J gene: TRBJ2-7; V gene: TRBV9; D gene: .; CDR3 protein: CASSTRSGNDEQYF; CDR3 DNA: TGTGCCAGCAGCACTAGATCAGGGAACGACGAGCAGTACTTC
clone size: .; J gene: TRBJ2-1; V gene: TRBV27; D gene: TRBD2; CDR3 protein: CASSSPLAGPYNEQFF; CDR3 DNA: TGTGCCAGCAGTTCCCCGCTAGCGGGCCCCTACAATGAGCAGTTCTTC
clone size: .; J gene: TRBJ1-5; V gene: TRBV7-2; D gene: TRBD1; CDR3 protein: CASSSATGGNNQPQHF; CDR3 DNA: TGTGCCAGCAGCTCAGCCACAGGGGGAAACAATCAGCCCCAGCATTTT
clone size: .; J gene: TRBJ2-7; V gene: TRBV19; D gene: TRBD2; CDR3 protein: CASKGLAGYEQYF; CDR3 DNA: TGTGCCAGTAAGGGACTAGCGGGCTACGAGCAGTACTTC
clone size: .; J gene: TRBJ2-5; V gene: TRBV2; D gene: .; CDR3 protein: CASSVRVGETQYF; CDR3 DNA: TGTGCCAGCAGTGTGCGGGTGGGGGAGACCCAGTACTTC
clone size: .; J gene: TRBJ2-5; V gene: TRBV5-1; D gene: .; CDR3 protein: CASRGDMRPEETQYF; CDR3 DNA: TGCGCCAGCAGGGGGGACATGAGACCTGAAGAGACCCAGTACTTC
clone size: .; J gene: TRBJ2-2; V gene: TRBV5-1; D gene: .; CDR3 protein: CASSSVGGELFF; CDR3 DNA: TGCGCCAGCAGCTCGGTGGGCGGGGAGCTGTTTTTT
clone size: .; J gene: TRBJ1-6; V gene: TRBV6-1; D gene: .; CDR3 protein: CASSESVGTSPLHF; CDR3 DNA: TGTGCCAGCAGTGAATCTGTCGGAACTTCACCCCTCCACTTT
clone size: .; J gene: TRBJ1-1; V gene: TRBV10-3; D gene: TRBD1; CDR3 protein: CATGQSMNTEAFF; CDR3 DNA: TGTGCCACGGGACAGTCTATGAACACTGAAGCTTTCTTT
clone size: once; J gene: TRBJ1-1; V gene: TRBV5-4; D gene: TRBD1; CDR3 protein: CASSSGESGGTEAFF; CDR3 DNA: TGTGCCAGCAGCTCGGGGGAGTCAGGGGGGACTGAAGCTTTCTTT
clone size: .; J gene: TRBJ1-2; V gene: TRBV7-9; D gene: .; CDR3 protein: CASSPEIYGYTF; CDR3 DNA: TGTGCCAGCAGCCCGGAGATCTATGGCTACACCTTC
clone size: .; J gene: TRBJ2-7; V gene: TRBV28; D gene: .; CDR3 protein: CASSSPSGKGQYF; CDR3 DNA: TGTGCCAGCAGTTCGCCCTCAGGGAAGGGGCAGTACTTC
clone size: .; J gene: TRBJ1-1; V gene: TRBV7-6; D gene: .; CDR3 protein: CASSLGGYLTEAFF; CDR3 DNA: TGTGCCAGCAGCCTTGGAGGGTATCTGACTGAAGCTTTCTTT
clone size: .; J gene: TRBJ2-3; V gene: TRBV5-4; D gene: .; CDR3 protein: CASSPPRGGSTDTQYF; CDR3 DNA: TGTGCCAGCAGCCCCCCTCGCGGCGGGAGCACAGATACGCAGTATTTT
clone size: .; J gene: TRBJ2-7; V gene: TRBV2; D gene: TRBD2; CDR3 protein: CASRAGTSGRWGAQYF; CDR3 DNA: TGTGCCAGCAGGGCCGGGACTAGCGGGAGGTGGGGGGCGCAGTACTTC
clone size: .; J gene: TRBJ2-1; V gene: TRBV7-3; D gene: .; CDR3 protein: CASSQPGLYYNEQFF; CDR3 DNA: TGTGCCAGCAGCCAACCGGGACTGTACTACAATGAGCAGTTCTTC
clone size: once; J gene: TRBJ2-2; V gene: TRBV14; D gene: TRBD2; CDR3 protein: CASSQGTSGSGELFF; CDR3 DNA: TGTGCCAGCAGCCAAGGGACTAGCGGGAGCGGGGAGCTGTTTTTT
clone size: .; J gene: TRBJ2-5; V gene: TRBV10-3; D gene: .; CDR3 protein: CAIRDRSETQYF; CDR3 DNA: TGTGCCATCAGAGACAGGTCGGAGACCCAGTACTTC
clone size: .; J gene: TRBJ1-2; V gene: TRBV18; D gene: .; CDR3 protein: CASSIDTANYGYTF; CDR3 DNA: TGTGCCAGCTCAATTGACACCGCTAACTATGGCTACACCTTC
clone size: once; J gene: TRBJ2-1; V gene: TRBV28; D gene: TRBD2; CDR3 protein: CASRISGTSNNEQFF; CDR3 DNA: TGTGCCAGCAGGATTAGCGGGACTTCCAACAATGAGCAGTTCTTC
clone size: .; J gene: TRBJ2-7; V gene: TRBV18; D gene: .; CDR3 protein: CASSSYRSQPNSYEQYF; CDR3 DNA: TGTGCCAGCTCATCCTACCGGTCCCAGCCTAACTCCTACGAGCAGTACTTC
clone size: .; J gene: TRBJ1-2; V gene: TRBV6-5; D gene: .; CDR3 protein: CASRVGESYGYTF; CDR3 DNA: TGTGCCAGCAGAGTCGGGGAATCCTATGGCTACACCTTC
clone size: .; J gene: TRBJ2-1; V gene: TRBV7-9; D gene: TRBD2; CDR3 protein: CASSLLAGGSYNEQFF; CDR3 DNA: TGTGCCAGCAGCCTCTTAGCGGGCGGGAGCTACAATGAGCAGTTCTTC
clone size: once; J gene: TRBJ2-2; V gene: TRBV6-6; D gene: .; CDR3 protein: CASTQGIPLNTGELFF; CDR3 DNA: TGTGCCAGCACCCAGGGGATCCCGCTTAACACCGGGGAGCTGTTTTTT